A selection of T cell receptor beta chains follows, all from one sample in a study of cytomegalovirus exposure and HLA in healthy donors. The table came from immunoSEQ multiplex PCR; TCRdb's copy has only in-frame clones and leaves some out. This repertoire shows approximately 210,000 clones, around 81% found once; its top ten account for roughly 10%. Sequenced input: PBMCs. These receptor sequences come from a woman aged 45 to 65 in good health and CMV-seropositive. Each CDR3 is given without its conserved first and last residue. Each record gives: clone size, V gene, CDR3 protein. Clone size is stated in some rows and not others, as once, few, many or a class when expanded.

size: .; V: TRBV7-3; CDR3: ASSKVFTSGNEQF
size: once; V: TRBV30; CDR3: AWSGPGIGGLGYGYT
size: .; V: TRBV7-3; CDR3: ASSLVERSEQF
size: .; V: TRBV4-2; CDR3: ASSYTGESGNTIY
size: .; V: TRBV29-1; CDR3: SSGRGATEAF
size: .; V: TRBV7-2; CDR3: ASSPSFGFEAF
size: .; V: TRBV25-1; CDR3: ASSERTGTGYT
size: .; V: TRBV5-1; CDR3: ASGLGGGAQETQY
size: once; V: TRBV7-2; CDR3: ASSFSLAGVETQY
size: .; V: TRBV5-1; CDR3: ASSLAQGDPAYEQY
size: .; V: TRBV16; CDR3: ASSRDRSSYEQY
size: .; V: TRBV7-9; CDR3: SSRTGNTEAF
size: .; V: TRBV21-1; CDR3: ASSYTGQFLQGPYEQY
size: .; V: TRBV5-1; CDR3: ASSFRVLTGGPQEQF
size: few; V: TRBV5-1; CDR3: ASSFHATGVNTEAF
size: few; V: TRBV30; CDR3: AWSEGLVNQPQH